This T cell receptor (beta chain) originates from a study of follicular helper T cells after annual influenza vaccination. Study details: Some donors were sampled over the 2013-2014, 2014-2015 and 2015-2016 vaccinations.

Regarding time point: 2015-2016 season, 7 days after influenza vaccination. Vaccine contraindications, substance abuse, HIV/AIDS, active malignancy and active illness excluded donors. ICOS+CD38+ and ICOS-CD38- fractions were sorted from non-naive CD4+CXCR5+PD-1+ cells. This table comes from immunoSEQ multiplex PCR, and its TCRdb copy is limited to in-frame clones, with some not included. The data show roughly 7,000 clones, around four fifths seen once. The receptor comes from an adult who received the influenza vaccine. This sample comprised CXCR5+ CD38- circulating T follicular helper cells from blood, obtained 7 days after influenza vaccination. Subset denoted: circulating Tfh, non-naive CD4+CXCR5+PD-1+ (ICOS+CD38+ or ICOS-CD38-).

CDR3 residues: CASTGTGVNNEQFF. The DNA for the CDR3 is TGTGCCAGCACTGGGACAGGGGTCAACAATGAGCAGTTCTTC. The V and J genes are TRBV18 and TRBJ2-1, with 10 positions matching TRBD1. This CDR3 region has 14 residues. The V gene end was trimmed by 8 bases and the J gene end by 5 bases; junction bases not matched to a gene: 6. Germline CDR1 reads KGHSH; CDR2 reads LQKENI.